The 30 T cell receptor beta chains in this list originate from one sample, sequenced in a study of cytomegalovirus exposure and HLA in healthy donors. The primer mix had 60 Vbeta and 13 Jbeta primers. The protocol was immunoSEQ multiplex PCR, while the TCRdb copy is restricted to in-frame clones and leaves out a portion. The sample lists some 250,000 clones; 82% were seen once. The specimen sequenced was PBMCs. These receptors were taken from a woman in her thirties or forties in good health and CMV-seropositive.

CDR3 region: CASSISGSNTEAFF. Written as DNA, the CDR3 is TGTGCCAGTAGTATATCGGGGAGCAACACTGAAGCTTTCTTT. V usage is TRBV19 and J usage is TRBJ1-1; D uncertain. The germline gives CDR1 LNHDA, CDR2 SQIVND (reference sequence). The CDR3 spans 14 residues. V was trimmed by 2 bases and J by 2 bases, leaving 9 bases between them.

This chain connects TRBV19 to TRBJ2-1; 8 nucleotides align to TRBD2. Trimming removed 5 bases from V and 9 bases from J; junction bases left unmatched: 6. CDR3 length: 13 residues. CDR1 is LNHDA and CDR2 is SQIVND in the germline V gene (reference sequence). The CDR3 sequence: CASSAGTRSEQFF. CDR3 DNA sequence: TGTGCCAGTAGTGCCGGGACTAGATCTGAGCAGTTCTTC. The entire variable domain, with the rest obtained from reference TRBV19 and TRBJ2-1, is as follows: DGGITQSPKYLFRKEGQNVTLSCEQNLNHDAMYWYRQDPGQGLRLIYYSQIVNDFQKGDIAEGYSVSREKKESFPLTVTSAQKNPTAFYLCASSAGTRSEQFFGPGTRLTVL.

This chain uses TRBV10-3 with TRBJ1-1, with 7 bases lining up with TRBD1. V gave up 7 bases and J gave up 1 base; unmatched junction bases: 6. This CDR3 has 14 amino acids. Germline assignment: CDR1 ENHRY and CDR2 SYGVKD. CDR3 sequence reads: CAITQGESNTEAFF. In nucleotides, the CDR3 is TGTGCCATCACCCAGGGGGAGTCGAACACTGAAGCTTTCTTT.

The rearrangement links TRBV14 to TRBJ2-2, with 10 bases aligning to TRBD2. The CDR3 is 15 residues long. Germline loops: CDR1 SGHDN, CDR2 FVKESK. Trimming cost V 5 bases and J 4 bases; bases outside gene matches: 4. The CDR3 sequence: CASSSRLAGTGELFF. CDR3 coding DNA: TGTGCCAGCAGCTCTCGACTAGCGGGCACCGGGGAGCTGTTTTTT.

The V and J genes are TRBV5-1 and TRBJ2-1, with TRBD2 matching 16 bases. Germline loops: CDR1 SGHRS, CDR2 YFSETQ. The CDR3 totals 15 residues. The V and J ends lost 4 bases and 9 bases, in that order; junction bases with no gene match: 4. DNA for the CDR3: TGCGCCAGCAGCGCGGGACTAGCGGGAGGGACTGAGCAGTTCTTC. This encodes CASSAGLAGGTEQFF.

The genes are TRBV30 and TRBJ1-2; D call uncertain. Per the germline V gene, CDR1 is GTSNPN and CDR2 is SVGIG (reference sequence). The CDR3 consists of 16 residues. Trimming pared 3 bases from V and 8 bases from J, leaving 25 bases between. The chain's CDR3 is CAWRPPFDRWSGGYTF. The CDR3 DNA reads as TGTGCCTGGAGGCCCCCGTTCGATCGGTGGTCCGGGGGCTACACCTTC.

The rearrangement uses TRBV5-1 and TRBJ1-3, with a tentative D call TRBD1 (5 bases). Germline loops: CDR1 SGHRS, CDR2 YFSETQ. This CDR3 contains 14 residues. V was shortened by 1 base and J by 4 bases, with 9 bases between the two germline ends. For the CDR3, the DNA is TGCGCCAGCAGCTTGCCAGGGTCGGGAAACACCATATATTTT. Protein sequence: CASSLPGSGNTIYF.

CDR3 bases: TGTGCCAGCAGCCCCCAGGCGGGGGGCGAAGAGACCCAGTACTTC. Its protein product is CASSPQAGGEETQYF. The genes are TRBV7-2 and TRBJ2-5; 8 bases match TRBD2. Germline V gene lookup returns CDR1 SGHTA and CDR2 FQGNSA. With 5 bases clipped from V and 3 bases from J, the junction kept 8 bases outside the gene matches. The CDR3 runs to 15 residues.

The V gene is TRBV4-1, the J gene TRBJ1-6; D unresolved. The CDR3 consists of 13 residues. V was pared by 1 base and J by 10 bases, with 8 bases between. Germline CDR1 and CDR2: MGHRA and YSYEKL. DNA of the CDR3: TGCGCCAGCAGCCAAGCTGGAGTCTCACCCCTCCACTTT. Its protein is CASSQAGVSPLHF.

The chain has TRBV30 and TRBJ1-3, with D possibly matching TRBD1 (5 bases). Trimming shortened V by 3 bases and J by 3 bases, and 12 bases separated the two germline ends. This CDR3 spans 14 amino acids. Germline V gives CDR1 GTSNPN, CDR2 SVGIG (reference sequence). CDR3 protein: CAWRYAGVGNTIYF. Here the CDR3 DNA reads TGTGCCTGGAGATACGCGGGGGTTGGAAACACCATATATTTT.

This clone appeared a single time. V and J are TRBV7-8 and TRBJ2-2; 8 bases match TRBD2. Germline CDR1 SGHVS, CDR2 FQNEAQ. V was pared by 2 bases and J by 0 bases, with 8 bases of the junction left unmatched. This CDR3 is 18 amino acids long. The CDR3, as DNA: TGTGCCAGCAGCTTACGGACTGGCGGGAGGACGAACACCGGGGAGCTGTTTTTT. It is translated as CASSLRTGGRTNTGELFF. Supplemented by reference TRBV7-8 and TRBJ2-2, the full variable domain reads GAGVSQSPRYKVAKRGQDVALRCDPISGHVSLFWYQQALGQGPEFLTYFQNEAQLDKSGLPSDRFFAERPEGSVSTLKIQRTQQEDSAVYLCASSLRTGGRTNTGELFFGEGSRLTVL.

CDR3 amino acids: CASSFTTGTGNYEQYF. CDR3 sequence (DNA): TGTGCCAGCAGCTTTACTACCGGGACAGGGAATTACGAGCAGTACTTC. This rearrangement joins TRBV7-2 to TRBJ2-7; 9 positions agree with TRBD1. This CDR3 comprises 16 residues. With V trimmed by 3 bases and J by 4 bases, 10 bases remained unmatched. The germline CDR1 and CDR2 sequences are SGHTA and FQGNSA.

This clone occurred a few times. This rearrangement joins TRBV10-3 to TRBJ2-5, with 13 bases identical to TRBD2. The J call is uncertain, as TRBJ2-7 better fits the DNA end. Germline values: CDR1 ENHRY, CDR2 SYGVKD. CDR3 length equals 16 residues. Here the CDR3 reads CAISDQAGTSGNEQYF. CDR3 sequence (DNA): TGTGCCATCAGTGATCAAGCCGGGACTAGCGGGAACGAGCAGTACTTC.

This chain links TRBV10-3 with TRBJ2-7; 11 positions match TRBD2. Trimming cost V 3 bases and J 5 bases; bases outside gene matches: 9. The CDR3 has 16 residues. Germline lookup yields CDR1 ENHRY and CDR2 SYGVKD. In DNA form, the CDR3 reads TGTGCCATCAGTGACCCTGGCGGGACTAGCGGAGACGAGCAGTACTTC. Translation: CAISDPGGTSGDEQYF.

This chain connects TRBV5-1 to TRBJ1-5; D is ambiguous. The V end was cut by 0 bases, the J end by 7 bases, with 11 bases between. The length of the CDR3 is 14 residues. The germline gives CDR1 SGHRS, CDR2 YFSETQ. The CDR3 here is CASSLGGREQPQHF. As DNA, the CDR3 is TGCGCCAGCAGCTTGGGAGGACGGGAGCAGCCCCAGCATTTT.

This chain uses TRBV11-3 with TRBJ2-3; D might be TRBD1 (6 bases). CDR1 and CDR2 from the germline V gene are SGHNT and YENEEA. The CDR3 has 15 amino acids. Trimming shortened V by 4 bases and J by 2 bases, and 13 bases separated the two germline ends. The CDR3 reads CASSSQGLLTDTQYF. The CDR3 bases are TGTGCCAGCAGCTCACAGGGCCTTCTCACAGATACGCAGTATTTT. Supplemented by reference TRBV11-3 and TRBJ2-3, the full variable domain reads EAGVVQSPRYKIIEKKQPVAFWCNPISGHNTLYWYLQNLGQGPELLIRYENEEAVDDSQLPKDRFSAERLKGVDSTLKIQPAELGDSAVYLCASSSQGLLTDTQYFGPGTRLTVL.

This rearrangement joins TRBV11-2 to TRBJ1-1; D is perhaps TRBD1 (6 bases). This CDR3 has 16 residues. V was pared by 1 base and J by 1 base, with 13 bases between. Germline V CDR1 and CDR2: SGHAT, FQNNGV. The CDR3 bases are TGTGCCAGCAGCTTAGTGACAGGTTGGGGGAACACTGAAGCTTTCTTT. This codes for CASSLVTGWGNTEAFF.

The chain carries TRBV20-1 and TRBJ2-7; D perhaps matches TRBD2 (6 bases). CDR1 and CDR2 (germline): DFQATT, SNEGSKA (reference sequence). CDR3 length: 11 amino acids. This CDR3 reads CGGVYNYEQYF. In nucleotides, the CDR3 is TGCGGCGGGGTTTACAACTACGAGCAGTACTTC.

The chain employs TRBV9 and TRBJ2-3, with 13 bases fitting TRBD2. V was pared by 0 bases and J by 9 bases, with 10 bases of the junction left unmatched. The CDR3 is 17 residues long. Germline-derived CDR1 and CDR2 are SGDLS and YYNGEE. CDR3: CASSVGTSGGRDSTQYF. The CDR3 nucleotides are TGTGCCAGCAGCGTAGGGACTAGCGGGGGCCGAGATAGCACGCAGTATTTT.

This chain uses TRBV6-4 with TRBJ1-1, with D tentatively TRBD1 (6 bases). The V and J ends lost 2 bases and 11 bases respectively, with 15 bases between them. CDR3 length: 13 residues. Germline-derived CDR1 and CDR2 are MRHNA and SNTAGT. The CDR3: CASSDGEGVGAFF. The CDR3 DNA sequence: TGTGCCAGCAGTGACGGAGAGGGGGTTGGGGCTTTCTTT.

This rearrangement joins TRBV6-5 to TRBJ2-7; tentatively, D is TRBD2 (5 bases). V lost 0 bases, J lost 0 bases, and 12 bases lay in between. From germline, CDR1 is MNHEY and CDR2 SVGAGI. The CDR3 covers 16 residues. The CDR3 nucleotides read TGTGCCAGCAGTTACTCCCAAAGCGGAAGCTCCTACGAGCAGTACTTC. This sequence encodes CASSYSQSGSSYEQYF.

The genes are TRBV4-1 and TRBJ2-5; TRBD1 is a possible D gene (7 bases). This CDR3 is built from 15 residues. Germline CDR1 is MGHRA and CDR2 is YSYEKL. V lost 4 bases and J 1 base, leaving 13 bases between the germline ends. The CDR3 DNA is TGCGCCAGCAGCCTCCTCAGGGGGGTCCAAGAGACCCAGTACTTC. This gives the protein CASSLLRGVQETQYF.

The chain carries TRBV11-2 and TRBJ2-5; 12 positions agree with TRBD2. Unmatched junction bases numbered 13, after V lost 5 bases and J lost 3 bases. Germline values: CDR1 SGHAT, CDR2 FQNNGV. The CDR3 spans 18 residues. The CDR3 region is CASSELAGGPMNKETQYF. The CDR3 nucleotides are TGTGCCAGCAGCGAGCTAGCGGGAGGGCCGATGAACAAAGAGACCCAGTACTTC.

The chain carries TRBV7-9 and TRBJ2-5; the match to TRBD2 covers 13 bases. Germline trimming cut 2 bases from V and 3 bases from J; bases unmatched to any gene: 9. CDR3 length equals 18 residues. Germline V gene data show CDR1 as SEHNR and CDR2 as FQNEAQ (reference sequence). This CDR3 reads CASSLLTSGRAGKETQYF. The CDR3 DNA reads TGTGCCAGCAGCTTACTAACTAGCGGGAGGGCCGGAAAAGAGACCCAGTACTTC. Filled out from reference TRBV7-9 and TRBJ2-5, the complete variable domain reads DTGVSQNPRHKITKRGQNVTFRCDPISEHNRLYWYRQTLGQGPEFLTYFQNEAQLEKSRLLSDRFSAERPKGSFSTLEIQRTEQGDSAMYLCASSLLTSGRAGKETQYFGPGTRLLVL.

V usage is TRBV4-2 and J usage is TRBJ2-3; 9 bases align to TRBD2. This CDR3 spans 18 amino acids. J gave up 2 bases and V 2 bases, and 11 bases lay outside the gene matches. Germline-derived CDR1 and CDR2 are LGHNA and YNFKEQ. The chain's CDR3 is CASSQTPGASGITDTQYF. DNA for the CDR3: TGTGCCAGCAGCCAAACCCCGGGGGCTAGCGGGATCACAGATACGCAGTATTTT.

V gene TRBV9 combines with J gene TRBJ2-7; possible D gene TRBD2, 6 bases. The CDR3 length is 15 residues. V gave up 3 bases and J gave up 3 bases, with 16 bases separating them. CDR1 is SGDLS and CDR2 is YYNGEE in the germline V gene. The CDR3 region is CASSASGTPYYEQYF. The CDR3 DNA follows: TGTGCCAGCAGCGCCTCCGGGACTCCCTACTACGAGCAGTACTTC.

V and J are TRBV9 and TRBJ2-6; the D gene is possibly TRBD1 (5 bases). The CDR3 totals 16 residues. From germline, CDR1 is SGDLS and CDR2 YYNGEE. V lost 0 bases, J lost 1 base, and 8 bases lay in between. The CDR3 loop reads CASSVVSGSGANVLTF. CDR3 sequence (DNA): TGTGCCAGCAGCGTAGTATCAGGGTCTGGGGCCAACGTCCTGACTTTC. Full variable domain (missing parts from reference TRBV9 and TRBJ2-6): DSGVTQTPKHLITATGQRVTLRCSPRSGDLSVYWYQQSLDQGLQFLIQYYNGEERAKGNILERFSAQQFPDLHSELNLSSLELGDSALYFCASSVVSGSGANVLTFGAGSRLTVL.

The rearrangement uses TRBV7-9 and TRBJ2-2; D perhaps matches TRBD2 (6 bases). Germline assignment: CDR1 SEHNR and CDR2 FQNEAQ (reference sequence). The CDR3 is 15 residues long. The V and J ends lost 5 bases and 3 bases respectively, with 13 bases between them. CDR3 amino acids: CASSLGTGDTGELFF. The CDR3 region has the DNA TGTGCCAGCAGCCTCGGGACGGGGGACACCGGGGAGCTGTTTTTT.

Worth noting for this clone: One end of the junction is discordant with germline, which a read error may explain. The rearrangement joins TRBV6-5 to TRBJ1-5; D unresolved. Germline CDR1 reads MNHEY; CDR2 reads SVGAGI. The CDR3 runs to 13 residues. The chain's CDR3 is CASSPHSNRPQHF. CDR3 DNA sequence: TGTGCCAGCAGTCCCCACAGCAATCGGCCCCAGCATTTT.

This clone showed up just once. This chain joins TRBV7-2 and TRBJ1-5; D is unresolved. This CDR3 contains 12 residues. Trimming removed 3 bases from V and 3 bases from J, with 3 bases in between. The V gene's germline CDR1 is SGHTA and CDR2 FQGNSA. The CDR3 region is CASSFINQPQHF. The DNA for the CDR3 is TGTGCCAGCAGCTTCATCAATCAGCCCCAGCATTTT.